Listed here are 15 T cell receptor beta chains from one sample, sequenced in a study of blood T cell repertoires in COVID-19. The protocol was immunoSEQ multiplex PCR, while the TCRdb copy is restricted to in-frame clones and leaves out a portion. The sample consists of hundreds of thousands of clones, roughly nine tenths of them appearing once. Material for sequencing was peripheral blood. These receptor sequences come from a woman aged 45 to 65 with COVID-19, enrolled during active disease.

Remarks on this clone: Other nucleotide sequences from this sample produce the same CDR3. The rearrangement joins TRBV6-5 to TRBJ1-1; 8 bases map to TRBD1. CDR1 and CDR2 from the germline V gene are MNHEY and SVGAGI. The CDR3 is 11 amino acids. Trimming at V came to 5 bases and at J to 8 bases, leaving 1 base not matched to a gene. The CDR3 DNA reads TGTGCCAGCAGTAGGGACAGGGAAGCTTTCTTT. As protein: CASSRDREAFF.

V is TRBV6-5 and J is TRBJ1-6; tentatively, D is TRBD1 (6 bases). Per germline, CDR1 MNHEY and CDR2 SVGAGI. V lost 2 bases and J 10 bases, leaving 15 bases between the germline ends. CDR3 length: 15 residues. In nucleotides, the CDR3 is TGTGCCAGCAGTTACGCGCCCCAGGGGACCTCACCCCTCCACTTT. This sequence encodes CASSYAPQGTSPLHF.

The chain combines TRBV28 with TRBJ1-5; the D is unclear. Germline CDR1 and CDR2: MDHEN and SYDVKM. Trimming cost V 10 bases and J 6 bases, with 19 bases left between them. The CDR3 extends over 14 amino acids. The CDR3 DNA follows: TGTGCCACCACAAGGGCGGGGTCGGGTCAGCCCCAGCATTTT. Translation: CATTRAGSGQPQHF.

The chain combines TRBV6-5 with TRBJ2-7; D uncertain. The CDR3 loop spans 12 amino acids. Looked up from germline, CDR1 is MNHEY and CDR2 is SVGAGI. The germline V and J ends were trimmed by 10 bases and 0 bases, with 10 bases remaining between them. Written as DNA, the CDR3 is TGTGCCACTTCTCGCGGCTCCTACGAGCAGTACTTC. Protein sequence: CATSRGSYEQYF.

V gene TRBV18 combines with J gene TRBJ2-2, with D perhaps TRBD1 (6 bases). This CDR3 region has 18 residues. The germline CDR1 and CDR2 sequences are KGHSH and LQKENI. V lost 6 bases and J lost 0, with 20 bases in between. In DNA, the CDR3 is TGTGCCAGCTCGGCCGGACAGCCAATTATCGCGAACACCGGGGAGCTGTTTTTT. It yields the protein CASSAGQPIIANTGELFF.

This clone has a handful of counts. This chain joins TRBV2 and TRBJ1-5, with 11 bases lining up with TRBD1. CDR1 and CDR2 from the germline V gene are SNHLY and FYNNEI. The CDR3 sequence is 15 residues long. V lost 5 bases and J lost 5; bases outside the gene matches: 5. Written as DNA, the CDR3 is TGTGCCAGCAGTACGGACAGGGGGCGCGATCAGCCCCAGCATTTT. Translated: CASSTDRGRDQPQHF. Combining the CDR3 with reference TRBV2 and TRBJ1-5 gives the whole variable domain EPEVTQTPSHQVTQMGQEVILRCVPISNHLYFYWYRQILGQKVEFLVSFYNNEISEKSEIFDDQFSVERPDGSNFTLKIRSTKLEDSAMYFCASSTDRGRDQPQHFGDGTRLSIL.

CDR3 loop: CASRRDRTNYGYTF. The DNA of the CDR3 is TGTGCCAGCAGGCGGGACCGAACTAACTATGGCTACACCTTC. The genes are TRBV5-4 and TRBJ1-2; TRBD1 is a possible D gene (5 bases). Germline-derived CDR1 and CDR2 are SGHNT and YYREEE (reference sequence). The ends were cut back, 5 bases at V and 0 bases at J, with 11 bases in the middle. CDR3 length: 14 amino acids.

Here the CDR3 reads CASSIGTGLRGYTF. In DNA form, the CDR3 reads TGTGCCAGTAGTATAGGGACAGGGCTGCGAGGCTACACCTTC. This chain links TRBV19 with TRBJ1-2; TRBD1 matches at 8 bases. CDR1 and CDR2 from the germline V gene are LNHDA and SQIVND (reference sequence). Trimming cost V 1 base and J 8 bases; bases outside gene matches: 6. This CDR3 is built from 14 residues.

The rearrangement uses TRBV5-1 and TRBJ1-1, with TRBD1 as a possible D gene (6 bases). The CDR3 has 15 amino acids. Trimming cost V 1 base and J 2 bases, with 12 bases left between them. Germline V gene sequence: CDR1 SGHRS, CDR2 YFSETQ. The CDR3 nucleotides are TGCGCCAGCAGCTTGACCAGCAGGGGAAACACTGAAGCTTTCTTT. Translated: CASSLTSRGNTEAFF.

V gene TRBV4-2 combines with J gene TRBJ1-2; D is perhaps TRBD1 (6 bases). V lost 4 bases and J 5 bases, leaving 20 bases between the germline ends. Germline CDR1 reads LGHNA; CDR2 reads YNFKEQ. The CDR3 loop spans 16 amino acids. The CDR3, as DNA: TGTGCCAGCAGCCTCGGCCGGGGGGGCGCAGGGTATGGCTACACCTTC. It encodes CASSLGRGGAGYGYTF.

The chain links TRBV15 to TRBJ2-7, with D possibly being TRBD1 (5 bases). V was pared by 0 bases and J by 5 bases, with 8 bases between. Germline V CDR1 and CDR2: LNHNV, YYDKDF (reference sequence). The CDR3 consists of 13 residues. The DNA of the CDR3 is TGTGCCACCAGCAGAGATCCAGGGAACGAGCAGTACTTC. Its protein product is CATSRDPGNEQYF.

The rearrangement uses TRBV11-2 and TRBJ2-7; a weak D match, TRBD1 (7 bases). The CDR3 runs 12 residues. Germline V gene lookup returns CDR1 SGHAT and CDR2 FQNNGV. Trimming left V 5 bases short and J 7 bases short, with 12 bases between. DNA of the CDR3: TGTGCCAGCAGCCAACAGGGGAGGGAGCAGTACTTC. Translating gives CASSQQGREQYF.

This sequence joins TRBV3-1 (or the pseudogene TRBV3-2) and TRBJ2-7; D is unclear. The CDR3 consists of 13 residues. V lost 0 bases and J lost 3, with 6 bases in between. Germline assignment: CDR1 LGHDT and CDR2 YNNKEL (reference sequence). The CDR3, as DNA: TGTGCCAGCAGCCAAGAGGCCAGCTACGAGCAGTACTTC. It yields the protein CASSQEASYEQYF.

This clone was picked up a small number of times. J is TRBJ2-1 and V is TRBV5-1; TRBD1 aligns across 7 bases. Germline lookup yields CDR1 SGHRS and CDR2 YFSETQ. CDR3 length equals 14 residues. Trimming at V came to 3 bases and at J to 5 bases, leaving 5 bases not matched to a gene. The CDR3 loop reads CASSYGQENNEQFF. The CDR3 DNA reads as TGCGCCAGCAGCTACGGACAGGAGAACAATGAGCAGTTCTTC.

The V call is TRBV3-1 (or the pseudogene TRBV3-2), the J call TRBJ2-7; 7 positions match TRBD2. The junction had 15 bases not matched to a gene; V was cut back by 5 bases and J by 5 bases. The germline V gene has CDR1 LGHDT and CDR2 YNNKEL (reference sequence). The CDR3 sequence is 16 residues long. This chain's CDR3 is CASSASGGTNTDEQYF. CDR3 DNA: TGTGCCAGCAGCGCTAGCGGTGGGACCAACACGGACGAGCAGTACTTC.